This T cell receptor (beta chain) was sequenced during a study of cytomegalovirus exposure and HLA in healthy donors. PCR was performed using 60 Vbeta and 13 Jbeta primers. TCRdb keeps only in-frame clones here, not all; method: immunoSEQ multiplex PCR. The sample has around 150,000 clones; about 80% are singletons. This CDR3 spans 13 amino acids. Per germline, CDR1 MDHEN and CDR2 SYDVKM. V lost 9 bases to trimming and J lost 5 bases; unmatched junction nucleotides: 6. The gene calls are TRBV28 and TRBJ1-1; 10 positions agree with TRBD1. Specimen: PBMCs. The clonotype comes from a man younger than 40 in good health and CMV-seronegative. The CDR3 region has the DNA TGTGCCAGTCTCTGGACAGGGGGGACTGAAGCTTTCTTT. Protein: CASLWTGGTEAFF.